This record covers a single T cell receptor beta chain. Its antigen is still unknown. The data were obtained in a study of cytomegalovirus exposure and HLA in healthy donors. For the study at large: Earlier sequencing of 150 million to 200 million T cells yielded approximately 120 million unique TCR beta sequences. Out of a few hundred genotyped donors, less than 85% belonged to the Caucasian-associated ancestry cluster. Study outcomes and limitations: A missense variant in DCLRE1C was later tied to TCR beta V- and J-gene trimming. In a later analysis, productive TCRs from donors in an Asian-associated ancestry cluster reportedly carried fewer N-insertions than the cohort mean.

This CDR3 comprises 13 residues. Germline V gives CDR1 MNHEY, CDR2 SMNVEV (reference sequence). V dropped 6 bases and J dropped 6 bases, with 14 bases sitting between them. The PCR employed 60 Vbeta primers together with 13 Jbeta primers. Profiling relied on immunoSEQ multiplex PCR, and the TCRdb table lists in-frame clones only, not all of them. The sample holds 150,000 to 200,000 clones, around 79% seen once. This rearrangement joins TRBV27 to TRBJ1-1; possible D gene TRBD1, 5 bases. The sample taken for sequencing was PBMCs. The receptor comes from a woman aged 25 to 39 in good health and CMV-seropositive. CDR3 in amino acids: CASRRDSRAEAFF. DNA of the CDR3: TGTGCCAGCAGGAGGGACTCTAGAGCTGAAGCTTTCTTT.